Many counts were recorded for the clone carrying this T cell receptor (beta chain). What it binds is not known. This entry comes from a study of identical twins. General study findings and limits: Analyses based on zero insertions could be partly confounded by invariant MAIT and iNKT cells.

Carrying unique molecular identifiers, the cDNA also gained a universal primer site through template switching. Each CDR3 protein is one row after TCRdb ran MiXCR on the 5' RACE reads. The sample shows around 1.7 million distinct CDR3 sequences, 32% of them seen only once. This clonotype was sampled from a newborn girl in good health. Sequenced sample: cord blood.

CDR3 DNA sequence: TGTGCCAGCAGGGACAGGTTTTACGAGCAGTACTTC. This sequence encodes CASRDRFYEQYF. This rearrangement joins TRBV25-1 to TRBJ2-7; 7 bases line up with TRBD1. Germline V lookup: CDR1 MGHDK, CDR2 SYGVNS. Trimming at V came to 6 bases and at J to 4 bases, leaving 3 bases not matched to a gene. The CDR3 is made up of 12 amino acids.